The 15 T cell receptor beta chains listed next were all sequenced from one sample in a study of T cells in Graves' hyperthyroidism and ophthalmopathy. There were TCR beta CDR3 regions amplified from RNA transcripts. During a first-round RT-PCR of the TCR CDR3, the HTBI primer set was used. TCRdb re-analysed the multiplex PCR reads in MiXCR, keeping a single row per CDR3 protein. The data contain 600,000 to 900,000 distinct CDR3 sequences, 15% to 20% of them singletons. Sequences were obtained from blood. These receptors all stem from a man aged 18-30 years with Graves' hyperthyroidism.

The rearrangement links TRBV20-1 to TRBJ1-3; 8 nucleotides line up with TRBD1. V trimming: 6 bases; J trimming: 4 bases; junction bases outside the gene matches: 11. The germline V gene has CDR1 DFQATT and CDR2 SNEGSKA (reference sequence). The CDR3 spans 15 residues. The CDR3 nucleotides read TGCAGTGCCCTGACCCCAACAGGGGGAGGAAACACCATATATTTT. Translated: CSALTPTGGGNTIYF.

With regard to this clonotype: This may come from a read error, since a much larger clone is one base off. The rearrangement uses TRBV28 and TRBJ1-2; TRBD1 matches at 7 bases. The CDR3 has 12 residues. Germline V gene sequence: CDR1 MDHEN, CDR2 SYDVKM. The CDR3 spells CASSIGGYGHTF. CDR3 sequence (DNA): TGTGCCAGCAGTATAGGGGGCTATGGCCACACCTTC.

The chain couples TRBV10-2 to TRBJ1-2, with a possible D match to TRBD1 (5 bases). CDR1 and CDR2 from the germline V gene are WSHSY and SAAADI. The CDR3 is 13 amino acids. V was trimmed by 3 bases and J by 4 bases, leaving 9 bases between them. In nucleotides, the CDR3 is TGCGCCAGCAGTGATAGAGGGACCTATGGCTACACCTTC. Its protein product is CASSDRGTYGYTF.

This clonotype was observed once. The J gene is TRBJ1-2, the V gene TRBV10-3; D perhaps matches TRBD1 (6 bases). Trimming pared 5 bases from V and 4 bases from J, leaving 11 bases between. The CDR3 loop spans 13 amino acids. Germline values: CDR1 ENHRY, CDR2 SYGVKD. This CDR3 is CAISRQDVYGYTF. CDR3 coding DNA: TGTGCCATCAGTAGACAGGATGTCTATGGCTACACCTTC.

This clonotype occurred a few times. The CDR3 region has the DNA TGTGCCAGCAGTTTTGGAAGCGGGGTCTCCTACGAGCAGTACTTC. It specifies CASSFGSGVSYEQYF. The chain couples TRBV27 to TRBJ2-7; TRBD2 agrees at 7 bases. The V gene end was trimmed by 3 bases and the J gene end by 0 bases; junction bases not matched to a gene: 5. From germline, CDR1 is MNHEY and CDR2 SMNVEV (reference sequence). This CDR3 is 15 amino acids long.

The rearrangement joins TRBV2 to TRBJ2-5; weak D call: TRBD2 (5 bases). V lost 6 bases and J lost 6, with 14 bases in between. The CDR3 covers 13 residues. Germline lookup yields CDR1 SNHLY and CDR2 FYNNEI. The CDR3 reads CASSKTRQQTQYF. The CDR3 DNA reads as TGTGCCAGCAGCAAAACTAGGCAACAGACCCAGTACTTC.

This chain links TRBV20-1 with TRBJ2-1; TRBD2 aligns across 11 bases. The CDR3 covers 15 residues. Germline V CDR1 and CDR2: DFQATT, SNEGSKA (reference sequence). The trim removed 3 bases at V and 8 bases at J, leaving 9 bases unmatched. The CDR3 DNA is TGCAGTGCTAGGGTAGCGGGAGGGTTAAGGGATGAGCAGTTCTTC. Its protein is CSARVAGGLRDEQFF.

With regard to this clonotype: This may be a read error, as it is one base from a much larger clone. The chain uses TRBV20-1 and TRBJ2-5, with D perhaps matching TRBD2 (5 bases). The CDR3 consists of 18 residues. In germline, CDR1 is DFQATT, CDR2 SNEGSKA (reference sequence). The germline V and J ends were trimmed by 0 bases and 3 bases, with 23 bases remaining between them. CDR3 nucleotide sequence: TGCAGTGCTAGAGATCGAGGGCTCAGAGGGATGGTCGAAGAGACCCAGTACTTC. Its translation: CSARDRGLRGMVEETQYF.

This clonotype was picked up many times. V gene TRBV29-1 combines with J gene TRBJ1-2; the D is unclear. V was trimmed by 3 bases and J by 0 bases, leaving 8 bases between them. The CDR3 has 13 amino acids. Germline values: CDR1 SQVTM, CDR2 ANQGSEA. Written as DNA, the CDR3 is TGCAGCGTTGAGGCCACAACTAACTATGGCTACACCTTC. Residues: CSVEATTNYGYTF.

This clonotype has a count of ten or more. The chain couples TRBV27 to TRBJ2-7; D not certain. The CDR3 is 14 amino acids. Per the germline V gene, CDR1 is MNHEY and CDR2 is SMNVEV (reference sequence). Between the trimmed V and J ends, which lost 2 bases and 2 bases, there was a span of 10 bases. CDR3: CASSLTARAYEQYF. CDR3 nucleotide sequence: TGTGCCAGCAGTTTAACGGCCAGAGCCTACGAGCAGTACTTC.

The chain recombines TRBV20-1 with TRBJ1-5; D gene unclear. V was cut by 0 bases and J by 1 base, with 10 bases left in between. The CDR3 extends over 15 amino acids. Germline lookup yields CDR1 DFQATT and CDR2 SNEGSKA (reference sequence). CDR3: CSARDLTLSNQPQHF. Written as DNA, the CDR3 is TGCAGTGCTAGAGATCTGACACTGAGCAATCAGCCCCAGCATTTT.

The CDR3 bases are TGTGCCTGGAGTGTAGAGGGTTGGCAGTACTTC. It encodes CAWSVEGWQYF. V and J are TRBV30 and TRBJ2-7, with D possibly being TRBD2 (5 bases). This CDR3 has 11 residues. Germline-derived CDR1 and CDR2 are GTSNPN and SVGIG (reference sequence). V lost 0 bases and J 9 bases, leaving 9 bases between the germline ends. Based on the CDR3 plus reference TRBV30 and TRBJ2-7, the full variable domain is SQTIHQWPATLVQPVGSPLSLECTVEGTSNPNLYWYRQAAGRGLQLLFYSVGIGQISSEVPQNLSASRPQDRQFILSSKKLLLSDSGFYLCAWSVEGWQYFGPGTRLTVT.

The gene calls are TRBV18 and TRBJ2-3, with unresolved D. The CDR3 is 14 amino acids. CDR1 is KGHSH, CDR2 LQKENI, per germline. The ends were cut back, 5 bases at V and 0 bases at J, with 9 bases in the middle. The CDR3 region is CASSYISSTDTQYF. As DNA, the CDR3 is TGTGCCAGCTCATATATTTCTAGCACAGATACGCAGTATTTT.

The chain links TRBV11-2 to TRBJ2-3, with D tentatively TRBD2 (7 bases). The V gene lost 6 bases and the J gene lost 7 bases, with 11 bases spanning the gap. Germline-derived CDR1 and CDR2 are SGHAT and FQNNGV. This CDR3 spans 12 amino acids. In DNA form, the CDR3 reads TGTGCCAGCAGTGCGGGGGCGAATACGCAGTATTTT. Protein sequence: CASSAGANTQYF.

This clonotype was counted ten times or more. The chain uses TRBV28 and TRBJ1-4, with D maybe TRBD1 (5 bases). Trimming left V 5 bases short and J 8 bases short, with 9 bases between. The CDR3 totals 12 residues. Germline-derived CDR1 and CDR2 are MDHEN and SYDVKM. CDR3 DNA: TGTGCCAGCAGTGGAAGGGGCGAAAAACTGTTTTTT. This sequence encodes CASSGRGEKLFF.